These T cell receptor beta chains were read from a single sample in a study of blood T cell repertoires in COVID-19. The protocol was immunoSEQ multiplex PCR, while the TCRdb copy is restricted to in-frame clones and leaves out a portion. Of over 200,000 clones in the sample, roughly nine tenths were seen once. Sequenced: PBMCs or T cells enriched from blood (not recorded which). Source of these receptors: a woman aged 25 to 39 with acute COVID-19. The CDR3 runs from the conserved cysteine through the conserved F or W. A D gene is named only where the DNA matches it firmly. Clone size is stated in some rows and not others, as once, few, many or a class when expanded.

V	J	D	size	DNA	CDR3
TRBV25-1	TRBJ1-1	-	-	TGTGCCAGCAGTGATCAAAGGGGCACTGAAGCTTTCTTT	CASSDQRGTEAFF
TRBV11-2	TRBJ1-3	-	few	TGTGCCAGCAGCTCACAGGGTGGTGGAAACACCATATATTTT	CASSSQGGGNTIYF
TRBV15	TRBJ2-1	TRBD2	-	TGTGCCACCAGCGGCAGGGAGGGCAATGAGCAGTTCTTC	CATSGREGNEQFF
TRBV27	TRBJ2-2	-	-	TGTGCCAGCAGTTTATCTAGCGCCCCCGGGGAGCTGTTTTTT	CASSLSSAPGELFF
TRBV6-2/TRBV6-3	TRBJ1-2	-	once	TGTGCCAGCAGTTACCTAGGTGGCTACACCTTC	CASSYLGGYTF
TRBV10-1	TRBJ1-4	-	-	TGCGCCAGCAGTGAGTCAGGGAGTCCTTTTATGAGTGAAAAACTGTTTTTT	CASSESGSPFMSEKLFF
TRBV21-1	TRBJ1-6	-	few	TGTGCCAGTACAGGGGTCCTTTGGTCACCCCTCCACTTT	CASTGVLWSPLHF
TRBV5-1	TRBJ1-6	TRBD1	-	TGCGCCAGCAGCTTGGCCCAGGGGGCTCTCTATAATTCACCCCTCCACTTT	CASSLAQGALYNSPLHF
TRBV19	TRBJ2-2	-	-	TGTGCCAGTAGTAACCCCGGGTTCACCGGGGAGCTGTTTTTT	CASSNPGFTGELFF
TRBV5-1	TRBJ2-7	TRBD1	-	TGCGCCAGCAGACCCGGCGACAGGGTCGAGCAGTACTTC	CASRPGDRVEQYF
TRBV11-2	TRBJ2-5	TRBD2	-	TGTGCCAGCAGCGGCGGGGGGACCCAGTACTTC	CASSGGGTQYF
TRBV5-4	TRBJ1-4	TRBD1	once	TGTGCCAGCAGCTTGGCATCGAACAGGGGAGGAGAAAAACTGTTTTTT	CASSLASNRGGEKLFF
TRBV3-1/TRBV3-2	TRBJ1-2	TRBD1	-	TGTGCCAGCAGGCCGGGACAGAGCTATGGCTACACCTTC	CASRPGQSYGYTF
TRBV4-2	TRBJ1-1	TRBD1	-	TGTGCCAGCAGCCAAGATCTGAGACAGGGTAGGTCTGAAGCTTTCTTT	CASSQDLRQGRSEAFF
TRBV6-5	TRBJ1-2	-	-	TGTGCCAGCAGGCCCGAAGGACATTATGGCTACACCTTC	CASRPEGHYGYTF
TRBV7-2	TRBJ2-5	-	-	TGTGCCAGCAGCTTTAGCCTGGCCCAAGAGACCCAGTACTTC	CASSFSLAQETQYF
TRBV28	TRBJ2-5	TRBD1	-	TGTGCCAGCAGTAAATCCACCGGGACAGGGGGCGCGGGGACCCAGTACTTC	CASSKSTGTGGAGTQYF
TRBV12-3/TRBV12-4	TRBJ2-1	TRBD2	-	TGTGCCGGGAGGACTAGCGGTTACAATGAGCAGTTCTTC	CAGRTSGYNEQFF
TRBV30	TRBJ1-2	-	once	TGTGCCTGGAGCAGAGGGTGGGGAGATGGCTACACCTTC	CAWSRGWGDGYTF
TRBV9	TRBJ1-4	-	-	TGTGCCAGCAGTGCAGGAAATGAAAAACTGTTTTTT	CASSAGNEKLFF
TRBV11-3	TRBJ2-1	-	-	TGTGCCAGCAGCTTAGGGGGACAAGACAATGAGCAGTTCTTC	CASSLGGQDNEQFF
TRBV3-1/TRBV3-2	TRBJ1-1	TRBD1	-	TGTGCCACCACACGAGGGGGCGCGAACACTGAAGCTTTCTTT	CATTRGGANTEAFF
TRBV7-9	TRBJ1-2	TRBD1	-	TGTGCCAGCAGCTCCTCAGGGGGCGCGAGAGTATCCTATGGCTACACCTTC	CASSSSGGARVSYGYTF
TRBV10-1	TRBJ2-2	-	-	TGCGCCAGCAGCGGGGAAGTCGGCAGCACGAACACCGGGGAGCTGTTTTTT	CASSGEVGSTNTGELFF
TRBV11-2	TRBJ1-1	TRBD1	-	TGTGCCAGCAGCCCACGACAGGGATCTGGCACTGAAGCTTTCTTT	CASSPRQGSGTEAFF
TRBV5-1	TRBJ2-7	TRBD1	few	TGCGCCAGCAGCTACGGACCGGGACAGGGGTCCTACGAGCAGTACTTC	CASSYGPGQGSYEQYF
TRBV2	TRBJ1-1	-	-	TGTGCCAGCAATAGACAGGACAAAGGGAACACTGAAGCTTTCTTT	CASNRQDKGNTEAFF
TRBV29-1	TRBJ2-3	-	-	TGCAGCGTTGAAGGTTTTGGCTTAATAAGCACAGATACGCAGTATTTT	CSVEGFGLISTDTQYF
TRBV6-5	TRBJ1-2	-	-	TGTGCCAGCACAAACAGCTATGGCTACACCTTC	CASTNSYGYTF
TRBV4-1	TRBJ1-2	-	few	TGCGCCAGCAGCCAAACAGGAATTTTTAATGGCTACACCTTC	CASSQTGIFNGYTF
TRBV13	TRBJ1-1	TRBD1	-	TGTGCCAGCAGTTTTTTGACAGGGGGCTCCCAATCCGCTTTCTTT	CASSFLTGGSQSAFF
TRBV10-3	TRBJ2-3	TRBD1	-	TGTGCCATCAGCGCAGGACAGGGATTGAGCACAGATACGCAGTATTTT	CAISAGQGLSTDTQYF
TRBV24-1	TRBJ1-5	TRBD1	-	TGTGCCACCAGTGATACAGTCGGGACAGACCTTAGCAATCAGCCCCAGCATTTT	CATSDTVGTDLSNQPQHF
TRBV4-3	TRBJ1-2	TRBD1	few	TGCGCCAGCAGCCAAGATCGCGACAGGGTGAGAGGCTACACCTTC	CASSQDRDRVRGYTF
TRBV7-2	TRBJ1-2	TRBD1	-	TGTGCCAGCAGCCGCAGTGGGACAGCCTATGGCTACACCTTC	CASSRSGTAYGYTF
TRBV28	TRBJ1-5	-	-	TGTGCCAGCAGCGGAGTCTTAGGCCCTCAGCCCCAGCATTTT	CASSGVLGPQPQHF
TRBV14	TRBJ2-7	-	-	TGTGCCAGCAGCCAAGTCCGTCTCAGGGGAAATGAGTCCTACGAGCAGTACTTC	CASSQVRLRGNESYEQYF
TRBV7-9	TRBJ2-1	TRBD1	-	TGTGCCAGCAGCTCGATAGGGACAGGGGGGGACAATGAGCAGTTCTTC	CASSSIGTGGDNEQFF
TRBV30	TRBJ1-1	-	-	TGTGCCTGGCACCCGAGGAGGGCTGCTGAAGCTTTCTTT	CAWHPRRAAEAFF
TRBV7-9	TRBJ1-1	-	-	TGTGCCAGCAGTCAGGGGTACACTGAAGCTTTCTTT	CASSQGYTEAFF
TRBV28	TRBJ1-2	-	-	TGTGCCAGCAGTTTTATAGTTGGAGGAGCCTACACCTTC	CASSFIVGGAYTF
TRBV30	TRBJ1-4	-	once	TGTGCCTGGAGTGTACGAAGAGGGAATGAAAAACTGTTTTTT	CAWSVRRGNEKLFF
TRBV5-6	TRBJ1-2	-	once	TGTGCCAGCAGCCGCATCATGGACAGCACCTACTATGGCTACACCTTC	CASSRIMDSTYYGYTF
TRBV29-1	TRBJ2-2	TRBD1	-	TGCAGCGTGGGGACAGGGAGGTCGGCCGGGGAGCTGTTTTTT	CSVGTGRSAGELFF
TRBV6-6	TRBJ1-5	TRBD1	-	TGTGCCAGCAGAGACAGGGATAGGGTTAATCAGCCCCAGCATTTT	CASRDRDRVNQPQHF
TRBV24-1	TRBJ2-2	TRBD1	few	TGTGCCACCAGTCAGGGACAGAGGGACACCGGGGAGCTGTTTTTT	CATSQGQRDTGELFF
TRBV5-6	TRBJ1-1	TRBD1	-	TGTGCCAGCAGCTGGGGACAGGGGGTGGCTGAAGCTTTCTTT	CASSWGQGVAEAFF